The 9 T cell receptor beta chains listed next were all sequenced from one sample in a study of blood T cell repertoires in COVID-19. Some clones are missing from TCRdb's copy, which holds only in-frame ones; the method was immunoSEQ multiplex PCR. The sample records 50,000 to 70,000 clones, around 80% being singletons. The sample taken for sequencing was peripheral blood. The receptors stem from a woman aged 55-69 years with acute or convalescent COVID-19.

In nucleotides, the CDR3 is TGTGCCAGCAGCGATACAGGGGCTCCGGGTGGCTACACCTTC. Translation: CASSDTGAPGGYTF. This chain uses TRBV6-6 with TRBJ1-2; 7 bases line up with TRBD1. J lost 7 bases, V lost 6 bases, and 11 bases had no gene match. In germline, CDR1 is MNHNY, CDR2 SVGAGI (reference sequence). The CDR3 loop spans 14 amino acids.

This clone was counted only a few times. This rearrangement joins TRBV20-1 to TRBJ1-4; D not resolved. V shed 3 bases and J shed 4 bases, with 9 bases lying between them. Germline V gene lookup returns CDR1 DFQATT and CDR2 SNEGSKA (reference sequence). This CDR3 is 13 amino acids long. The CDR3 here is CSASPGVNEKLFF. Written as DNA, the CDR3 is TGCAGTGCTAGTCCGGGAGTTAATGAAAAACTGTTTTTT.

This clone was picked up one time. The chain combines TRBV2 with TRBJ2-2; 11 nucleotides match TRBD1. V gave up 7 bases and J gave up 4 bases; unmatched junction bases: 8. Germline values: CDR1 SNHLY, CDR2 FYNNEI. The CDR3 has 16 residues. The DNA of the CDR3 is TGTGCCAGCAAACCCCCGGGACAGGGGGGCACCGGGGAGCTGTTTTTT. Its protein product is CASKPPGQGGTGELFF.

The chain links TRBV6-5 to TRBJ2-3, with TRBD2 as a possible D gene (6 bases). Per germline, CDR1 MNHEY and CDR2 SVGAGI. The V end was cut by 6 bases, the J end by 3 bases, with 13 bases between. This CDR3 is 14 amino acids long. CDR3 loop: CASRAGISTDTQYF. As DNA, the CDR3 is TGTGCCAGCAGAGCGGGCATAAGTACAGATACGCAGTATTTT.

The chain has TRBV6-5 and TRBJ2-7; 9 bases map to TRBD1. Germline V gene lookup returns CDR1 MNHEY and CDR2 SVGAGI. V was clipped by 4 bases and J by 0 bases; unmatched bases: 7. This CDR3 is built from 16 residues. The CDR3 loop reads CASSSILDRGSYEQYF. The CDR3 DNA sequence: TGTGCCAGCAGTTCCATATTGGACAGGGGCTCCTACGAGCAGTACTTC.

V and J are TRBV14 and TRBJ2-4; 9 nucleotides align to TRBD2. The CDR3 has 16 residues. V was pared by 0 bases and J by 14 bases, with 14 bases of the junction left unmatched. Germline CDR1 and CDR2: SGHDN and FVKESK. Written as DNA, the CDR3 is TGTGCCAGCAGCCAAGAGAGGGTAGGAGCGGGGGGTCGTGAGTACTTC. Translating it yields CASSQERVGAGGREYF.

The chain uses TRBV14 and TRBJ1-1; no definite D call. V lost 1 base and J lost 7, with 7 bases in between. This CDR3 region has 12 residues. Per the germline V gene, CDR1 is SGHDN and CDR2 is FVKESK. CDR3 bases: TGTGCCAGCAGCCAAGCGGGGTTTGAAGCTTTCTTT. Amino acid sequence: CASSQAGFEAFF.

CDR3 bases: TGTGCCAGCAGCCGTGACAGGTTCTACGAGCAGTACTTC. Its protein is CASSRDRFYEQYF. The chain recombines TRBV27 with TRBJ2-7, with a tentative D call TRBD1 (6 bases). Germline V gene data show CDR1 as MNHEY and CDR2 as SMNVEV (reference sequence). The CDR3 spans 13 residues. Trimming removed 6 bases from V and 3 bases from J, with 12 bases in between.

The CDR3 loop is CATSDLHPRDRGHTGELFF. For the CDR3, the DNA is TGTGCCACCAGTGATTTGCATCCCCGGGACAGGGGGCACACCGGGGAGCTGTTTTTT. The chain recombines TRBV24-1 with TRBJ2-2; TRBD1 agrees at 12 bases. The V gene's germline CDR1 is KGHDR and CDR2 SFDVKD. CDR3 length equals 19 residues. V lost 0 bases to trimming and J lost 3 bases; unmatched junction nucleotides: 7.